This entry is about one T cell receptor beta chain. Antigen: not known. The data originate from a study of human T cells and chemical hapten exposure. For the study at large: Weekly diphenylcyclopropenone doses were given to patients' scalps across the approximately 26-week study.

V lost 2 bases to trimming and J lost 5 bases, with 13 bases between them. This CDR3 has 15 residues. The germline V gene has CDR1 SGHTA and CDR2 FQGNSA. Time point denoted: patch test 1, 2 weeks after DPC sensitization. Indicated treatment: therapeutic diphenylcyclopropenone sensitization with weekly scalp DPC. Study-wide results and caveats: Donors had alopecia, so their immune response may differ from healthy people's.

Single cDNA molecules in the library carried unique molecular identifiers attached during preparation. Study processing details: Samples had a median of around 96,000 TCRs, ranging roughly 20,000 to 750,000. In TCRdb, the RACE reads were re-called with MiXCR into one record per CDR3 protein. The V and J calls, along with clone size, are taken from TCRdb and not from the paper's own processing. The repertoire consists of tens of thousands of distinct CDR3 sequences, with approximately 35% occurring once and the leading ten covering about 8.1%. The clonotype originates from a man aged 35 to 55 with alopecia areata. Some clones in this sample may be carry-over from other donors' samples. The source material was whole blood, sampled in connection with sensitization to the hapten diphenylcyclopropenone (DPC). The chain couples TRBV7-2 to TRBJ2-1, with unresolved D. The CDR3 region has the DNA TGTGCCAGCAGCTTATTGGGCCACAAGGACAATGAGCAGTTCTTC. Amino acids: CASSLLGHKDNEQFF.